This TCR beta chain was profiled in a study of cytomegalovirus exposure and HLA in healthy donors. Notes on the study in general: In vitro experiments confirmed that three CMV-associated chains were specific for CMV antigens. Rates of TCR association differed by HLA locus in a later analysis, with DRB1 highest and HLA-C lowest.

60 Vbeta and 13 Jbeta primers were used in PCR. TCRdb's table, derived via immunoSEQ multiplex PCR, lists solely in-frame clones and lacks some. In the table there are about 160,000 clones, 70% to 80% of which are singletons. The V and J ends lost 0 bases and 0 bases respectively, with 5 bases between them. Per germline, CDR1 MNHEY and CDR2 SVGAGI. The CDR3 is 14 residues long. On this clone itself: The target antigen is unknown.

Donors had nominal health at sampling but likely had unrecorded immune exposures. The source material was PBMCs. The V gene is TRBV6-5, the J gene TRBJ1-1; D call uncertain. The clonotype was recovered from a man over 45 in good health and CMV-seropositive. In DNA, the CDR3 is TGTGCCAGCAGTTACTCGGAGGTGAACACTGAAGCTTTCTTT. It is translated as CASSYSEVNTEAFF.